This is a list of T cell receptor beta chains from one sample in a study of blood T cell repertoires in COVID-19. The repertoire was sequenced with immunoSEQ multiplex PCR; TCRdb's copy has only in-frame clones and lacks some. Of some 87,000 clones in the sample, 85% to 90% were seen once. Sequences were obtained from peripheral blood. These receptor sequences come from a human donor with COVID-19, enrolled during active disease. The donor label of this sample is uncertain. The CDR3 runs from the conserved cysteine through the conserved F or W. D genes are given only for firm matches. The size of a clone is reported for some rows only, either as once, few or many, or as a class for expanded clones.

CASRTSGGYEQFF	TGTGCCAGCAGGACTAGCGGGGGCTATGAGCAGTTCTTC	TRBV6-5	TRBD2	TRBJ2-1	.
CASSYSEGSSYEQYF	TGTGCCAGCAGTTACTCGGAGGGGAGCTCCTACGAGCAGTACTTC	TRBV6-6	.	TRBJ2-7	.
CAWSLAGPGKTQYF	TGTGCCTGGAGTCTAGCGGGACCCGGGAAGACCCAGTACTTC	TRBV30	TRBD2	TRBJ2-5	.
CASSQGLSGLAATDTQYF	TGTGCCAGCAGCCAAGGATTGAGTGGACTAGCGGCTACAGATACGCAGTATTTT	TRBV3-1/TRBV3-2	TRBD2	TRBJ2-3	.
CASSLEGGARTEAFF	TGTGCCAGCAGCTTGGAAGGAGGCGCGCGCACTGAAGCTTTCTTT	TRBV5-5	.	TRBJ1-1	.
CASSYPSQGRYGYTF	TGTGCCAGCAGTTACCCATCACAGGGGCGCTATGGCTACACCTTC	TRBV6-5	TRBD1	TRBJ1-2	.
CASSPMEATNEKLFF	TGTGCCAGCAGTCCTATGGAGGCAACTAATGAAAAACTGTTTTTT	TRBV6-5	.	TRBJ1-4	.
CASRASGSGQPQHF	TGTGCCAGCAGGGCTTCAGGGTCCGGTCAGCCCCAGCATTTT	TRBV25-1	.	TRBJ1-5	.
CASSTAGAEGANEQFF	TGTGCCAGTAGTACCGCAGGGGCAGAAGGTGCCAATGAGCAGTTCTTC	TRBV19	.	TRBJ2-1	.
CASSQDHGLAVYEQYF	TGTGCCAGCAGCCAAGATCACGGACTAGCGGTCTACGAGCAGTACTTC	TRBV3-1/TRBV3-2	TRBD2	TRBJ2-7	.
CAISERTGDGETQYF	TGTGCCATCAGTGAGCGGACAGGGGATGGTGAGACCCAGTACTTC	TRBV10-3	TRBD1	TRBJ2-5	.
CASSRNRVEFTEAFF	TGCGCCAGCAGCCGGAACAGGGTCGAGTTCACTGAAGCTTTCTTT	TRBV4-1	.	TRBJ1-1	.
CASSYSGQASRRTQYF	TGTGCCAGCAGTTACTCTGGGCAAGCCAGCCGTCGGACCCAGTACTTC	TRBV6-5	.	TRBJ2-5	.
CASSLDGSNGYTF	TGCGCCAGCAGCTTGGACGGGTCCAATGGCTACACCTTC	TRBV5-1	.	TRBJ1-2	.
CASSLREAPLHF	TGTGCCAGCAGCTTACGTGAGGCACCCCTCCACTTT	TRBV5-8	.	TRBJ1-6	.
CASSLPEDRGTYEQYF	TGTGCCAGCAGCTTGCCTGAGGACAGGGGTACATACGAGCAGTACTTC	TRBV11-3	TRBD1	TRBJ2-7	.
CASSLDRYRQPQHF	TGTGCCAGCAGTTTAGACAGGTATCGACAGCCCCAGCATTTT	TRBV27	.	TRBJ1-5	.
CASSPETSGGGTDTQYF	TGTGCCAGCTCACCAGAGACTAGCGGGGGGGGCACAGATACGCAGTATTTT	TRBV18	TRBD2	TRBJ2-3	.
CASSVGQGAEKLFF	TGTGCCAGCAGCGTAGGGCAGGGGGCTGAAAAACTGTTTTTT	TRBV9	TRBD1	TRBJ1-4	.
CASSHPGQNEKLFF	TGCGCCAGCAGCCACCCGGGACAAAATGAAAAACTGTTTTTT	TRBV5-1	.	TRBJ1-4	few
CASSLGTGEWETQYF	TGTGCCAGCAGCTTGGGGACAGGGGAATGGGAGACCCAGTACTTC	TRBV11-2	TRBD1	TRBJ2-5	.
CASSLQNLQGDTQYF	TGCGCCAGCAGCCTACAAAACCTACAGGGGGATACGCAGTATTTT	TRBV5-1	TRBD1	TRBJ2-3	.
CASSLTGTAEETQYF	TGTGCCAGCAGCCTAACCGGGACAGCCGAAGAGACCCAGTACTTC	TRBV7-9	TRBD1	TRBJ2-5	once
CASSSRGNSGTETQYF	TGTGCCAGCAGCTCACGGGGGAATAGCGGGACAGAGACCCAGTACTTC	TRBV14	TRBD2	TRBJ2-5	.
CASSLSGESTDTQYF	TGCGCCAGCAGCCTCAGCGGGGAAAGCACAGATACGCAGTATTTT	TRBV5-1	TRBD2	TRBJ2-3	.
CASSLGLAGVDEQYF	TGTGCCAGCAGCCTGGGACTAGCGGGAGTAGACGAGCAGTACTTC	TRBV4-2	TRBD2	TRBJ2-7	.
CASSKHRGCGNTIYF	TGTGCCAGCAGCAAACACAGGGGTTGCGGAAACACCATATATTTT	TRBV21-1	.	TRBJ1-3	.
CASSPGTGVGYTF	TGTGCCAGCAGTCCAGGGACAGGGGTAGGCTACACCTTC	TRBV12-3/TRBV12-4	TRBD1	TRBJ1-2	.
CASSARGRGRWGYTF	TGTGCCAGCAGCGCCCGGGGCAGGGGAAGATGGGGCTACACCTTC	TRBV2	.	TRBJ1-2	.
CATKKTRQPQHF	TGTGCCACGAAAAAAACCAGGCAGCCCCAGCATTTT	TRBV14	.	TRBJ1-5	.
CAISDGENEKLFF	TGTGCCATCAGTGATGGAGAGAATGAAAAACTGTTTTTT	TRBV10-3	.	TRBJ1-4	few
CASSYSGRVRETQYF	TGTGCCAGCAGTTACTCGGGCAGGGTCCGAGAGACCCAGTACTTC	TRBV6-5	.	TRBJ2-5	.
CASSPRGSEQFF	TGTGCCAGTAGCCCCAGGGGGAGTGAGCAGTTCTTC	TRBV19	TRBD1	TRBJ2-1	few
CASSLSLAGPYNEQFF	TGTGCCAGCAGCTTATCCCTAGCGGGGCCCTACAATGAGCAGTTCTTC	TRBV7-3	TRBD2	TRBJ2-1	.
CASRNWSPGSEQFF	TGTGCCAGCAGGAATTGGTCGCCGGGAAGTGAGCAGTTCTTC	TRBV11-3	.	TRBJ2-1	.
CASSDQGISNQPQHF	TGTGCCAGCAGTGATCAGGGGATTAGCAATCAGCCCCAGCATTTT	TRBV2	.	TRBJ1-5	.
CAISESRQEETQYF	TGTGCCATCAGTGAGTCCAGACAGGAAGAGACCCAGTACTTC	TRBV10-3	.	TRBJ2-5	.
CASSIGTDYGSPLHF	TGTGCCAGTAGTATCGGGACAGACTACGGTTCACCCCTCCACTTT	TRBV19	TRBD1	TRBJ1-6	.
CASSFHRGPSGYTF	TGCGCCAGCAGCTTCCACAGGGGGCCAAGTGGCTACACCTTC	TRBV5-1	TRBD1	TRBJ1-2	.
CASSLGQGDEQYF	TGTGCCAGCAGCTTGGGCCAGGGCGACGAGCAGTACTTC	TRBV5-8	.	TRBJ2-7	.